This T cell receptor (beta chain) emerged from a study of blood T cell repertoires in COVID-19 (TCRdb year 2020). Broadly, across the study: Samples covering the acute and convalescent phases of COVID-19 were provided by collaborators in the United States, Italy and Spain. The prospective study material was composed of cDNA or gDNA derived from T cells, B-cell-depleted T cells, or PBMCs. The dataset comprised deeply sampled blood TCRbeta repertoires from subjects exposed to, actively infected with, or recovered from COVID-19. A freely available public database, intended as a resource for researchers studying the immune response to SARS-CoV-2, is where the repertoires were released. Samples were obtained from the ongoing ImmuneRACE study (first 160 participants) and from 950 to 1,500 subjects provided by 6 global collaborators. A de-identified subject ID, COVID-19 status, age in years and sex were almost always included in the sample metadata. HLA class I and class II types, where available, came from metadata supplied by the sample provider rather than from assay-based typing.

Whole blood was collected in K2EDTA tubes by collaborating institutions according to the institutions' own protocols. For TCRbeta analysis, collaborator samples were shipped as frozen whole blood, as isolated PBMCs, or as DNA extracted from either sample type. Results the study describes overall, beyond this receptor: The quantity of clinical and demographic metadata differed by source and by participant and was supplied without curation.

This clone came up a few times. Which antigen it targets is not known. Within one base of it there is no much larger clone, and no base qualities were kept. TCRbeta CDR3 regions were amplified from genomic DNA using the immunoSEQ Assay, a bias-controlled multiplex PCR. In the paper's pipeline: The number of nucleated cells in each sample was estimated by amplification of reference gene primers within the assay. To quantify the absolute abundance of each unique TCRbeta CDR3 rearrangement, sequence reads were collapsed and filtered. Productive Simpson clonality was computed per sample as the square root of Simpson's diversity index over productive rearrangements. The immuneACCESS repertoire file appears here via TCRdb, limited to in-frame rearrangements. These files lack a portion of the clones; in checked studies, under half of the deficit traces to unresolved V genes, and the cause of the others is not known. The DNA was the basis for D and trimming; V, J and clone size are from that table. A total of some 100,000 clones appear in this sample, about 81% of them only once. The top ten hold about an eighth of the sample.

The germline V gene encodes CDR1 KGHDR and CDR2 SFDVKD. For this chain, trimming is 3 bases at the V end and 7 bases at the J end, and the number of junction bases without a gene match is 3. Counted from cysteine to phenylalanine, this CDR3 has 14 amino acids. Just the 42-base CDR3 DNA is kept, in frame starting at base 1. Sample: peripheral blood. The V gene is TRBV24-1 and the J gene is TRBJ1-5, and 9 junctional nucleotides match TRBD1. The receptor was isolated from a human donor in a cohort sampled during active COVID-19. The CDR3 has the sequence CATSDTGGRQPQHF. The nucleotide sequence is TGTGCCACCAGTGATACAGGGGGCCGGCAGCCCCAGCATTTT.